These 2 T cell receptor beta chains share one sample of origin, sequenced in a study of tumor-infiltrating lymphocytes in localized non-small cell lung cancer. Data came from immunoSEQ multiplex PCR; TCRdb stores just in-frame clones and leaves some out. The data contain 9,200 or so clones, 70% to 85% of them singletons. The sample taken for sequencing was uninvolved lung tissue not adjacent to the tumor. These receptors originate from a human donor with non-small cell lung cancer.

This chain uses TRBV27 with TRBJ1-2, with D possibly being TRBD1 (5 bases). This CDR3 comprises 15 residues. The germline gives CDR1 MNHEY, CDR2 SMNVEV (reference sequence). V was trimmed by 7 bases and J by 4 bases, leaving 19 bases between them. DNA of the CDR3: TGTGCCAGCACCAAGTATCCCGACAGACCCTATGGCTACACCTTC. Translation gives CASTKYPDRPYGYTF.

CDR3 residues: CASRLAESSYEQYF. In DNA form, the CDR3 reads TGTGCCAGTCGACTAGCGGAGAGCTCCTACGAGCAGTACTTC. V is TRBV11-1 and J is TRBJ2-7, with TRBD2 matching 9 bases. This CDR3 is built from 14 residues. The V gene end was trimmed by 9 bases and the J gene end by 0 bases; junction bases not matched to a gene: 6. CDR1 and CDR2 (germline): SGHAT, FQDESV (reference sequence).